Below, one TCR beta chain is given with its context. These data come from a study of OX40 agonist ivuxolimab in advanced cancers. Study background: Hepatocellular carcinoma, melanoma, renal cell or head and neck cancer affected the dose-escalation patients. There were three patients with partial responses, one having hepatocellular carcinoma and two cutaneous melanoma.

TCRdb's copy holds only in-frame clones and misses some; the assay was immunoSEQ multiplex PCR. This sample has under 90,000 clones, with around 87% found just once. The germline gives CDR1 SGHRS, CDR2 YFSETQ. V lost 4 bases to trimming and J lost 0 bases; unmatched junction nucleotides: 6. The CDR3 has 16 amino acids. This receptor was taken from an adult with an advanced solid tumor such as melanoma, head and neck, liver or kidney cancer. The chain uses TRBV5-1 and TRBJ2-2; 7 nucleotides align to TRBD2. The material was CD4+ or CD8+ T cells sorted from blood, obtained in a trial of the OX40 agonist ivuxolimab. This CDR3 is CASSVLALTNTGELFF. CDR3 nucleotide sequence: TGCGCCAGCAGCGTACTAGCGCTTACGAACACCGGGGAGCTGTTTTTT. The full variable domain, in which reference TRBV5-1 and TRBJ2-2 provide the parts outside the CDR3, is KAGVTQTPRYLIKTRGQQVTLSCSPISGHRSVSWYQQTPGQGLQFLFEYFSETQRNKGNFPGRFSGRQFSNSRSEMNVSTLELGDSALYLCASSVLALTNTGELFFGEGSRLTVL.